Shown below are 2 T cell receptor beta chains from a single sample sequenced in a study of blood T cell repertoires in COVID-19. The method was immunoSEQ multiplex PCR; TCRdb's version includes in-frame clones alone and lacks a portion of them. The table includes about 80,000 clones, around three quarters detected once. The source material was peripheral blood. These receptors were taken from a man aged 45-65 years with active or convalescent COVID-19.

The chain combines TRBV2 with TRBJ1-5, with D possibly matching TRBD1 (5 bases). Trimming shortened V by 3 bases and J by 11 bases, and 14 bases separated the two germline ends. The CDR3 consists of 13 residues. Per the germline V gene, CDR1 is SNHLY and CDR2 is FYNNEI. The CDR3 bases are TGTGCCAGCAGTGAGGGGCCCGAAAGGTCCCAGCATTTT. Residues: CASSEGPERSQHF.

This chain uses TRBV3-1 (or the pseudogene TRBV3-2) with TRBJ2-5, with TRBD2 identical over 14 bases. Germline-derived CDR1 and CDR2 are LGHDT and YNNKEL (reference sequence). This CDR3 spans 18 amino acids. With V trimmed by 4 bases and J by 1 base, 8 bases remained unmatched. The CDR3 reads CASSLRLAGGGIQETQYF. CDR3 sequence (DNA): TGTGCCAGCAGCCTTCGACTAGCGGGGGGGGGCATCCAAGAGACCCAGTACTTC.